Presented here are 32 T cell receptor beta chains from one specimen sequenced in a study of T-cell reconstitution after alpha-beta-depleted transplantation in children. Unique molecular identifiers were incorporated into the prepared TCRbeta library. Via MiXCR, TCRdb re-called the PCR reads, giving one row per CDR3 protein. This sample has approximately 250,000 distinct CDR3 sequences, with over 20% found just once. The material was PBMCs, obtained before TCRalphabeta/CD19-depleted stem cell transplant. All receptors come from a girl aged 2-10 years with Fanconi anemia, due to receive a stem cell transplant.

This clonotype appeared many times. The V gene is TRBV29-1, the J gene TRBJ2-7; a weak D match, TRBD1 (6 bases). CDR3 length: 14 amino acids. Germline V CDR1 and CDR2: SQVTM, ANQGSEA. The V end lost 5 bases, the J end lost 0 bases, and 14 bases lay between the germline ends. CDR3 in DNA: TGCAGCGTTTCCAGGGGAAGGAGCTCCTACGAGCAGTACTTC. It yields the protein CSVSRGRSSYEQYF.

J is TRBJ2-7 and V is TRBV20-1; 7 bases are shared with TRBD1. V lost 5 bases to trimming and J lost 5 bases; unmatched junction nucleotides: 15. The germline V gene has CDR1 DFQATT and CDR2 SNEGSKA (reference sequence). The length of the CDR3 is 15 residues. The CDR3 DNA sequence: TGCAGTGCTGTGTCCCCTAAGGGGGCAGTTGACGAGCAGTACTTC. Its protein product is CSAVSPKGAVDEQYF.

The rearrangement uses TRBV27 and TRBJ2-3, with TRBD2 as a possible D gene (6 bases). Germline V gene lookup returns CDR1 MNHEY and CDR2 SMNVEV (reference sequence). The CDR3 covers 18 residues. V was pared by 3 bases and J by 0 bases, with 19 bases between. Here the CDR3 reads CASSFGPGGGPSTDTQYF. CDR3 in DNA: TGTGCCAGCAGTTTCGGTCCCGGGGGAGGACCTAGCACAGATACGCAGTATTTT.

This clonotype was observed a handful of times. CDR3 amino acids: CSVGLAGAETQYF. The CDR3 DNA follows: TGCAGCGTTGGACTAGCGGGGGCAGAGACCCAGTACTTC. The chain combines TRBV29-1 with TRBJ2-5; 12 bases are a match to TRBD2. Germline values: CDR1 SQVTM, CDR2 ANQGSEA. With 4 bases clipped from V and 4 bases from J, the junction kept 1 base outside the gene matches. The CDR3 loop spans 13 amino acids.

The chain combines TRBV6-1 with TRBJ2-5; D is ambiguous. This CDR3 is built from 14 residues. The V gene lost 2 bases and the J gene lost 5 bases, with 12 bases spanning the gap. CDR1 is MNHNS and CDR2 is SASEGT in the germline V gene. DNA for the CDR3: TGTGCCAGCAGTGAACTCCGAGCTCGGGAGACCCAGTACTTC. Protein sequence: CASSELRARETQYF.

This chain links TRBV9 with TRBJ2-5; D is perhaps TRBD2 (6 bases). V was shortened by 0 bases and J by 5 bases, with 20 bases between the two germline ends. This CDR3 comprises 17 residues. CDR1 and CDR2 from the germline V gene are SGDLS and YYNGEE. The CDR3 reads CASSVATVTGRGETQYF. The CDR3 region has the DNA TGTGCCAGCAGCGTAGCTACTGTAACAGGTCGGGGGGAGACCCAGTACTTC.

The gene calls are TRBV7-6 and TRBJ2-1; TRBD2 is a possible D gene (5 bases). The CDR3 has 16 amino acids. V was cut by 5 bases and J by 3 bases, with 17 bases left in between. The germline gives CDR1 SGHVS, CDR2 FNYEAQ. The CDR3 DNA is TGTGCCAGCAGCGGACCCCTCGGACTCGACTACAATGAGCAGTTCTTC. It encodes CASSGPLGLDYNEQFF.

The table lists this clonotype with a few counts. The J gene is TRBJ2-6, the V gene TRBV29-1; D gene ambiguous. This CDR3 has 13 amino acids. Trimming shortened V by 4 bases and J by 1 base, and 5 bases separated the two germline ends. Germline-derived CDR1 and CDR2 are SQVTM and ANQGSEA. DNA for the CDR3: TGCAGCGTTGCTCTGTCTGGGGCCAACGTCCTGACTTTC. This encodes CSVALSGANVLTF.

The chain has TRBV29-1 and TRBJ1-3; D is perhaps TRBD1 (6 bases). The V gene lost 6 bases and the J gene lost 0 bases, with 15 bases spanning the gap. CDR3 length: 15 residues. Germline V gives CDR1 SQVTM, CDR2 ANQGSEA. Here the CDR3 reads CSVADRTDSGNTIYF. DNA of the CDR3: TGCAGCGTCGCGGACAGAACGGACTCTGGAAACACCATATATTTT.

This clonotype has a count of ten or more. This chain uses TRBV29-1 with TRBJ2-7; 7 bases are a match to TRBD2. Germline CDR1 is SQVTM and CDR2 is ANQGSEA. This CDR3 spans 13 amino acids. V trimming: 5 bases; J trimming: 1 base; junction bases outside the gene matches: 5. DNA for the CDR3: TGCAGCGTTAAGCGGGGTCCTTCCTACGAGCAGTACTTC. Residues: CSVKRGPSYEQYF.

This clonotype was found a few times. This chain uses TRBV20-1 with TRBJ1-1; D is possibly TRBD1 (5 bases). Per germline, CDR1 DFQATT and CDR2 SNEGSKA (reference sequence). This CDR3 region has 14 residues. Trimming stripped 3 bases from V and 4 bases from J, with 15 bases between. CDR3 region: CSARPTKGITEAFF. Here the CDR3 DNA reads TGCAGTGCTAGGCCAACCAAGGGGATCACTGAAGCTTTCTTT.

This clonotype has just a few counts. The CDR3 protein is CSATGTGYEQYF. The DNA of the CDR3 is TGCAGTGCAACCGGGACAGGCTACGAGCAGTACTTC. The V call is TRBV20-1, the J call TRBJ2-7; 8 bases agree with TRBD1. Unmatched junction bases numbered 4, after V lost 6 bases and J lost 3 bases. CDR1 and CDR2 from the germline V gene are DFQATT and SNEGSKA (reference sequence). The CDR3 covers 12 residues.

The table lists this clonotype with many counts. The chain couples TRBV6-2 or TRBV6-3 to TRBJ2-1; unclear D gene. Germline V gives CDR1 MNHEY, CDR2 SVGEGT. The V end was cut by 2 bases, the J end by 7 bases, with 6 bases between. The CDR3 runs 12 residues. This CDR3 is CASSYGMNEQFF. The CDR3 DNA follows: TGTGCCAGCAGTTACGGGATGAATGAGCAGTTCTTC.

This clonotype was observed many times. The chain joins TRBV20-1 to TRBJ2-3, with 13 bases lining up with TRBD2. Per germline, CDR1 DFQATT and CDR2 SNEGSKA (reference sequence). With 5 bases clipped from V and 3 bases from J, the junction kept 2 bases outside the gene matches. CDR3 length equals 14 residues. Here the CDR3 reads CSAVTSGRTDTQYF. The CDR3 region has the DNA TGCAGTGCTGTGACTAGCGGGAGGACAGATACGCAGTATTTT.

This clonotype came up a few times. The gene calls are TRBV20-1 and TRBJ2-1; D ambiguous. The CDR3 covers 13 residues. Looked up from germline, CDR1 is DFQATT and CDR2 is SNEGSKA (reference sequence). CDR3 nucleotide sequence: TGCAGGGAAATAGTCTTATCCTACAATGAGCAGTTCTTC. Its translation: CREIVLSYNEQFF.

V and J are TRBV6-1 and TRBJ1-5; TRBD1 matches 11 bases. Germline trimming cut 5 bases from V and 3 bases from J; bases unmatched to any gene: 9. Looked up from germline, CDR1 is MNHNS and CDR2 is SASEGT. The CDR3 is 17 residues long. In DNA, the CDR3 is TGTGCCAGCAGTCTTACCGGGACAGGGGGTATCAATCAGCCCCAGCATTTT. This codes for CASSLTGTGGINQPQHF.

This clonotype was seen repeatedly, ten times or more. The chain carries TRBV29-1 and TRBJ2-7; 10 bases align to TRBD2. The CDR3 is 13 residues long. Germline V lookup: CDR1 SQVTM, CDR2 ANQGSEA. J lost 2 bases, V lost 7 bases, and 5 bases had no gene match. The CDR3 nucleotides read TGCAGCGCGCGGACTAGCGGAGCCTACGAGCAGTACTTC. Translation: CSARTSGAYEQYF.

This clonotype was picked up many times. This chain joins TRBV10-2 and TRBJ2-7, with D perhaps matching TRBD1 or TRBD2 (5 bases each). Trimming stripped 4 bases from V and 5 bases from J, with 9 bases between. The germline CDR1 and CDR2 sequences are WSHSY and SAAADI. The CDR3 length is 12 residues. The DNA of the CDR3 is TGCGCCAGCAGTGGAGGGGATAACGAGCAGTACTTC. Amino acid sequence: CASSGGDNEQYF.

This clonotype showed up just a few times. The rearrangement uses TRBV7-3 and TRBJ2-1; weak D call: TRBD2 (6 bases). The length of the CDR3 is 14 residues. Germline lookup yields CDR1 SGHTA and CDR2 FQGTGA. V lost 1 base and J 7 bases, leaving 11 bases between the germline ends. The chain's CDR3 is CASSLSPGRNEQFF. The CDR3 DNA is TGTGCCAGCAGCTTAAGCCCGGGGAGGAATGAGCAGTTCTTC.

This CDR3 reads CASSQDYGTQYF. The DNA for the CDR3 is TGTGCCAGCAGCCAGGATTATGGTACGCAGTATTTT. This chain connects TRBV11-3 to TRBJ2-3; no firm D call. Germline-derived CDR1 and CDR2 are SGHNT and YENEEA. V was cut by 5 bases and J by 8 bases, with 11 bases left in between. The CDR3 spans 12 residues. Drawing the rest from reference TRBV11-3 and TRBJ2-3, the complete variable domain is EAGVVQSPRYKIIEKKQPVAFWCNPISGHNTLYWYLQNLGQGPELLIRYENEEAVDDSQLPKDRFSAERLKGVDSTLKIQPAELGDSAVYLCASSQDYGTQYFGPGTRLTVL.

The J gene is TRBJ2-1, the V gene TRBV6-6; the D is unclear. The V and J ends lost 0 bases and 10 bases respectively, with 10 bases between them. Germline loops: CDR1 MNHNY, CDR2 SVGAGI (reference sequence). CDR3 length: 13 residues. CDR3 nucleotide sequence: TGTGCCAGCAGTTACTCGTTCATTCAAGAGCAGTTCTTC. Translation gives CASSYSFIQEQFF.

The chain uses TRBV4-1 and TRBJ2-7, with 7 bases fitting TRBD2. There are 15 residues in the CDR3. Germline trimming cut 1 base from V and 0 bases from J; bases unmatched to any gene: 3. Germline values: CDR1 MGHRA, CDR2 YSYEKL. The CDR3 DNA follows: TGCGCCAGCAGCCAAGTTCGCGGGGGCTCCTACGAGCAGTACTTC. Protein product: CASSQVRGGSYEQYF.

In this sample, this clonotype turned up a few times. The chain carries TRBV6-4 and TRBJ2-1, with D possibly TRBD2 on 5 matching bases. Trimming cost V 8 bases and J 6 bases, with 17 bases left between them. Germline loops: CDR1 MRHNA, CDR2 SNTAGT. The CDR3 length is 14 residues. CDR3 DNA: TGTGCCAGCTCTGCGGACTGGACGGTCAATGAGCAGTTCTTC. Protein product: CASSADWTVNEQFF.

The table lists this clonotype with a few counts. The V call is TRBV27, the J call TRBJ2-7; 9 nucleotides line up with TRBD1. This CDR3 has 15 amino acids. Trimming at V came to 5 bases and at J to 3 bases, leaving 8 bases not matched to a gene. Germline loops: CDR1 MNHEY, CDR2 SMNVEV (reference sequence). The chain's CDR3 is CASSPGTGMFYEQYF. For the CDR3, the DNA is TGTGCCAGCAGTCCTGGGACAGGGATGTTCTACGAGCAGTACTTC.

This clonotype was counted many times. V usage is TRBV12-3 or TRBV12-4 and J usage is TRBJ2-7; 9 bases match TRBD2. V shed 5 bases, J shed 1 base, and the junction held 9 bases outside the gene matches. CDR3 length equals 16 residues. CDR3 sequence: CASSLTAGGPSYEQYF. Written as DNA, the CDR3 is TGTGCCAGCAGTCTCACCGCGGGGGGGCCATCCTACGAGCAGTACTTC.

This clonotype came up a few times. J is TRBJ2-5 and V is TRBV29-1, with 7 bases lining up with TRBD1. Unmatched junction bases numbered 5, after V lost 5 bases and J lost 2 bases. The CDR3 consists of 13 residues. The germline V gene encodes CDR1 SQVTM and CDR2 ANQGSEA. CDR3 residues: CSVSGTVQETQYF. The CDR3 nucleotides read TGCAGCGTTTCCGGGACAGTACAAGAGACCCAGTACTTC.

Only a few counts were recorded for this clonotype. This chain joins TRBV15 and TRBJ2-1; 8 bases fit TRBD2. J lost 7 bases, V lost 0 bases, and 8 bases had no gene match. Germline V gives CDR1 LNHNV, CDR2 YYDKDF (reference sequence). The CDR3 totals 16 residues. In nucleotides, the CDR3 is TGTGCCACCAGCAGAGATCGGGCGGGAGGTGGAAATGAGCAGTTCTTC. Protein product: CATSRDRAGGGNEQFF.

This clonotype was counted only a few times. The chain employs TRBV7-2 and TRBJ1-3; D not resolved. The CDR3 runs to 14 residues. The germline gives CDR1 SGHTA, CDR2 FQGNSA. The V end was cut by 2 bases, the J end by 2 bases, with 7 bases between. CDR3 sequence reads: CASSLWEAGNTIYF. Here the CDR3 DNA reads TGTGCCAGCAGCTTATGGGAGGCTGGAAACACCATATATTTT.

The chain has TRBV29-1 and TRBJ1-2; 8 positions match TRBD1. With V trimmed by 6 bases and J by 8 bases, 11 bases remained unmatched. Germline V lookup: CDR1 SQVTM, CDR2 ANQGSEA. This CDR3 spans 13 amino acids. The CDR3 DNA is TGCAGCGTCGATGACAGGGGATGGTGGGGCTACACCTTC. It encodes CSVDDRGWWGYTF.

The V and J genes are TRBV6-1 and TRBJ1-4; 7 nucleotides agree with TRBD1. J lost 8 bases, V lost 6 bases, and 3 bases had no gene match. Germline V gives CDR1 MNHNS, CDR2 SASEGT. The CDR3 runs 12 residues. The CDR3 DNA follows: TGTGCCAGCAGCGACAGGGTCGAAAAACTGTTTTTT. Translating it yields CASSDRVEKLFF.

The chain recombines TRBV12-3 or TRBV12-4 with TRBJ2-1; 8 bases agree with TRBD2. The CDR3 consists of 15 residues. V gave up 8 bases and J gave up 0 bases; unmatched junction bases: 6. The DNA for the CDR3 is TGTGCCAGCCGAAAGCGGGGGAGCTCCTACAATGAGCAGTTCTTC. It encodes CASRKRGSSYNEQFF.

This clonotype was picked up many times. The chain has TRBV29-1 and TRBJ1-2; no clear D gene. The V gene lost 3 bases and the J gene lost 2 bases, with 1 base spanning the gap. The V gene's germline CDR1 is SQVTM and CDR2 ANQGSEA. This CDR3 comprises 10 residues. The CDR3 sequence: CSVDNYGYTF. CDR3 coding DNA: TGCAGCGTTGACAACTATGGCTACACCTTC. The full variable domain, in which reference TRBV29-1 and TRBJ1-2 provide the parts outside the CDR3, is SAVISQKPSRDICQRGTSLTIQCQVDSQVTMMFWYRQQPGQSLTLIATANQGSEATYESGFVIDKFPISRPNLTFSTLTVSNMSPEDSSIYLCSVDNYGYTFGSGTRLTVV.